A single sample gave rise to the 30 T cell receptor beta chains below, sequenced in a study of blood T cell repertoires in COVID-19. Libraries were prepared by immunoSEQ multiplex PCR; TCRdb keeps only in-frame clonotypes and omits some of them. This sample carries 130,000 or so clones, more than 80% of them seen once, and the ten largest clones take roughly 4.5%. Input material: peripheral blood. The receptor source for this set is a human donor in a cohort sampled during active COVID-19.

The chain joins TRBV3-1 (or the pseudogene TRBV3-2) to TRBJ2-7; weak D call: TRBD2 (5 bases). From germline, CDR1 is LGHDT and CDR2 YNNKEL (reference sequence). The CDR3 runs 13 residues. V shed 0 bases and J shed 7 bases, with 10 bases lying between them. The CDR3 loop reads CASSQDEREEQYF. CDR3 nucleotide sequence: TGTGCCAGCAGCCAAGATGAGAGGGAAGAGCAGTACTTC.

The CDR3 spells CASNKTGLKFDQPQHF. Here the CDR3 DNA reads TGTGCCAGCAATAAGACAGGGTTGAAGTTCGATCAGCCCCAGCATTTT. The chain has TRBV6-4 and TRBJ1-5, with 7 nucleotides matching TRBD1. The CDR3 length is 16 residues. Per germline, CDR1 MRHNA and CDR2 SNTAGT. After removal of 7 bases from V and 5 bases from J, the junction contained 14 bases not matched to a gene.

This chain joins TRBV11-1 and TRBJ1-1; D unresolved. The CDR3 totals 13 residues. Trimming cost V 5 bases and J 4 bases, with 11 bases left between them. Germline V gives CDR1 SGHAT, CDR2 FQDESV (reference sequence). In DNA, the CDR3 is TGTGCCAGCAGCCCCAGGTTAGGCACTGAAGCTTTCTTT. Protein: CASSPRLGTEAFF.

The chain carries TRBV7-3 and TRBJ2-2; a weak D match, TRBD2 (5 bases). Deletions cut 5 bases from V and 2 bases from J, with 18 bases between. The CDR3 runs 17 residues. In germline, CDR1 is SGHTA, CDR2 FQGTGA. The CDR3 region has the DNA TGTGCCAGCAGCCCCGTCCGGGGTCTCTCCAACACCGGGGAGCTGTTTTTT. Translated: CASSPVRGLSNTGELFF.

This chain connects TRBV7-2 to TRBJ1-5; 7 positions match TRBD1. The V gene end was trimmed by 5 bases and the J gene end by 0 bases; junction bases not matched to a gene: 10. Germline V CDR1 and CDR2: SGHTA, FQGNSA. This CDR3 is built from 17 residues. The CDR3 nucleotides are TGTGCCAGCAGCGACAGGGTCCGTCCCTATAGCAATCAGCCCCAGCATTTT. Protein sequence: CASSDRVRPYSNQPQHF.

The chain is built from TRBV19 and TRBJ1-6; D ambiguous. V was trimmed by 4 bases and J by 3 bases, leaving 13 bases between them. Looked up from germline, CDR1 is LNHDA and CDR2 is SQIVND (reference sequence). The CDR3 covers 16 residues. The DNA for the CDR3 is TGTGCCAGTAGTACTGTGGGCAGAGTCTATAATTCACCCCTCCACTTT. Translation gives CASSTVGRVYNSPLHF.

V and J are TRBV6-6 and TRBJ2-1; D may be TRBD2 (6 bases). Trimming left V 6 bases short and J 5 bases short, with 20 bases between. The CDR3 is 16 amino acids. Germline-derived CDR1 and CDR2 are MNHNY and SVGAGI (reference sequence). This chain's CDR3 is CASSLYREIPHNEQFF. CDR3 sequence (DNA): TGTGCCAGCAGCCTTTACCGGGAGATCCCCCACAATGAGCAGTTCTTC.

The V gene is TRBV5-6, the J gene TRBJ2-5; D may be TRBD1 (6 bases). The CDR3 contains 14 residues. The V and J ends lost 0 bases and 2 bases respectively, with 8 bases between them. Looked up from germline, CDR1 is SGHDT and CDR2 is YYEEEE. In DNA form, the CDR3 reads TGTGCCAGCAGCTTGGAACAGGGTCAAGAGACCCAGTACTTC. It specifies CASSLEQGQETQYF. The whole variable domain, remainder taken from reference TRBV5-6 and TRBJ2-5, is DAGVTQSPTHLIKTRGQQVTLRCSPKSGHDTVSWYQQALGQGPQFIFQYYEEEERQRGNFPDRFSGHQFPNYSSELNVNALLLGDSALYLCASSLEQGQETQYFGPGTRLLVL.

The chain is built from TRBV7-9 and TRBJ2-4, with a tentative D call TRBD2 (6 bases). The CDR3 is made up of 15 amino acids. Per the germline V gene, CDR1 is SEHNR and CDR2 is FQNEAQ (reference sequence). The germline V and J ends were trimmed by 1 base and 7 bases, with 14 bases remaining between them. The CDR3 reads CASSLVTGVENIQYF. The CDR3, as DNA: TGTGCCAGCAGCTTAGTAACGGGAGTAGAGAACATTCAGTACTTC.

This clone has only one observation. The chain links TRBV19 to TRBJ1-1; D gene uncertain. Trimming stripped 3 bases from V and 1 base from J, with 6 bases between. Germline CDR1 and CDR2: LNHDA and SQIVND (reference sequence). This CDR3 spans 13 amino acids. As DNA, the CDR3 is TGTGCCAGTAGTATCGTACAGAACACTGAAGCTTTCTTT. It translates to CASSIVQNTEAFF.

This chain links TRBV5-8 with TRBJ2-7, with TRBD2 as a possible D gene (7 bases). The CDR3 totals 15 residues. V was pared by 4 bases and J by 2 bases, with 16 bases between. Germline loops: CDR1 SGHTS, CDR2 YDEGEE. The CDR3: CASSPRGGQAYEQYF. DNA for the CDR3: TGTGCCAGCAGCCCAAGGGGGGGCCAGGCCTACGAGCAGTACTTC.

The J gene is TRBJ2-6, the V gene TRBV27; the match to TRBD1 covers 9 bases. Germline V gene sequence: CDR1 MNHEY, CDR2 SMNVEV (reference sequence). This CDR3 spans 17 amino acids. V was clipped by 5 bases and J by 2 bases; unmatched bases: 7. The CDR3 DNA sequence: TGTGCCAGCAGTCAGGGACAGGGCCTCCCTGGGGCCAACGTCCTGACTTTC. It yields the protein CASSQGQGLPGANVLTF.

The V and J genes are TRBV7-2 and TRBJ1-2; 8 bases line up with TRBD1. The germline gives CDR1 SGHTA, CDR2 FQGNSA. Losses at the gene ends were 2 bases for V and 11 bases for J; bases not matched to a gene: 4. The CDR3 has 12 amino acids. The chain's CDR3 is CASSLMGQEYTF. CDR3 coding DNA: TGTGCCAGCAGCTTAATGGGACAGGAGTACACCTTC.

The chain joins TRBV12-3 or TRBV12-4 to TRBJ2-7; D may be TRBD2 (5 bases). The V and J ends lost 3 bases and 3 bases respectively, with 9 bases between them. This CDR3 is 13 amino acids long. CDR3 region: CASSLSGNYEQYF. DNA of the CDR3: TGTGCCAGCAGTTTGAGCGGCAACTACGAGCAGTACTTC.

Many counts were recorded for this clone. The chain employs TRBV14 and TRBJ1-3; D ambiguous. Trimming shortened V by 7 bases and J by 2 bases, and 9 bases separated the two germline ends. There are 13 residues in the CDR3. The germline V gene encodes CDR1 SGHDN and CDR2 FVKESK. The chain's CDR3 is CASTAAAGNTIYF. CDR3 bases: TGTGCCAGCACCGCAGCGGCTGGAAACACCATATATTTT. The complete variable domain, with remaining parts taken from reference TRBV14 and TRBJ1-3, reads EAGVTQFPSHSVIEKGQTVTLRCDPISGHDNLYWYRRVMGKEIKFLLHFVKESKQDESGMPNNRFLAERTGGTYSTLKVQPAELEDSGVYFCASTAAAGNTIYFGEGSWLTVV.

V is TRBV21-1 and J is TRBJ2-7; the listed D gene, TRBD2, was not tested against the DNA. TRBV21-1 is a documented pseudogene. The CDR3 runs 16 residues. The CDR3 is CASSTLQREYGYEQYV. As DNA, the CDR3 is TGTGCCAGCAGCACCCTTCAGCGGGAGTATGGCTACGAGCAGTACGTC.

V is TRBV18 and J is TRBJ2-5; tentative D call: TRBD2 (6 bases). Deletions cut 5 bases from V and 0 bases from J, with 19 bases between. Germline V gene data show CDR1 as KGHSH and CDR2 as LQKENI. This CDR3 has 17 amino acids. The DNA for the CDR3 is TGTGCCAGCTCAGGGCCCTCGGGACTGCGATACCAAGAGACCCAGTACTTC. Encoded protein: CASSGPSGLRYQETQYF.

The chain has TRBV10-3 and TRBJ2-1, with D perhaps TRBD2 (5 bases). The ends were cut back, 11 bases at V and 1 base at J, with 18 bases in the middle. CDR1 ENHRY and CDR2 SYGVKD come from the germline V gene. The length of the CDR3 is 15 residues. The CDR3 spells CASTRDGMSYNEQFF. CDR3 DNA sequence: TGTGCCTCCACACGCGACGGGATGTCCTACAATGAGCAGTTCTTC.

The chain is built from TRBV28 and TRBJ2-7, with 11 bases aligning to TRBD1. The CDR3 is 14 residues long. CDR1 and CDR2 (germline): MDHEN, SYDVKM. V lost 7 bases to trimming and J lost 2 bases; unmatched junction nucleotides: 4. Here the CDR3 DNA reads TGTGCCAGCACAGGGGGACAGGGGGCCTACGAGCAGTACGTC. It is translated as CASTGGQGAYEQYV.

The genes are TRBV5-6 and TRBJ2-6, with D possibly matching TRBD2 (5 bases). This CDR3 spans 13 amino acids. V lost 3 bases, J lost 15 bases, and 16 bases lay in between. The germline V gene has CDR1 SGHDT and CDR2 YYEEEE. The CDR3 region has the DNA TGTGCCAGCAGCTACCGAACGGGAACTGGCCTGACTTTC. Encoded protein: CASSYRTGTGLTF.

The chain uses TRBV4-3 and TRBJ2-7; D is uncertain. With 0 bases removed from V and 3 bases from J, the gap between germline ends came to 6 bases. The CDR3 loop spans 13 amino acids. Germline loops: CDR1 LGHNA, CDR2 YSLEER. The CDR3, as DNA: TGCGCCAGCAGCCAAGATTCGGGCTACGAGCAGTACTTC. Its translation: CASSQDSGYEQYF.

The CDR3 coding sequence is TGTGCCAGCAGTTACTCGGGACTCACTGAAGCTTTCTTT. Translation: CASSYSGLTEAFF. The V gene is TRBV6-2 or TRBV6-3, the J gene TRBJ1-1, with D possibly being TRBD1 (5 bases). Per the germline V gene, CDR1 is MNHEY and CDR2 is SVGEGT. The CDR3 runs 13 residues. V gave up 0 bases and J gave up 4 bases, with 6 bases separating them.

This sequence joins TRBV5-1 and TRBJ2-3; tentative D call: TRBD2 (5 bases). This CDR3 contains 15 residues. Germline values: CDR1 SGHRS, CDR2 YFSETQ. Trimming left V 1 base short and J 3 bases short, with 12 bases between. The DNA of the CDR3 is TGCGCCAGCAGCTTGCGGGAATCGATGACAGATACGCAGTATTTT. Translation: CASSLRESMTDTQYF.

The sample holds one count of this clone. The chain uses TRBV6-5 and TRBJ2-7; no firm D call. The CDR3 contains 14 residues. The V gene's germline CDR1 is MNHEY and CDR2 SVGAGI. Trimming took 0 bases from V and 1 from J, leaving 7 bases between them. CDR3 bases: TGTGCCAGCAGTTACTCGGGCAGGTCCTACGAGCAGTACGTC. It codes for CASSYSGRSYEQYV.

V and J are TRBV5-4 and TRBJ1-4, with D possibly matching TRBD1 (6 bases). The V gene's germline CDR1 is SGHNT and CDR2 YYREEE (reference sequence). With 2 bases removed from V and 1 base from J, the gap between germline ends came to 12 bases. This CDR3 contains 16 residues. The CDR3 is CASSLGEGGTNEKLFF. The DNA for the CDR3 is TGTGCCAGCAGCTTAGGGGAAGGGGGAACTAATGAAAAACTGTTTTTT.

The chain carries TRBV20-1 and TRBJ2-4; D unclear. Trimming stripped 3 bases from V and 3 bases from J, with 15 bases between. Germline V gives CDR1 DFQATT, CDR2 SNEGSKA (reference sequence). The CDR3 length is 15 residues. DNA of the CDR3: TGCAGTGCTAGTTTTCCAACAGTGGACAAAAACATTCAGTACTTC. Its protein product is CSASFPTVDKNIQYF.

The V call is TRBV4-2, the J call TRBJ2-5, with D perhaps TRBD2 (6 bases). Between the trimmed V and J ends, which lost 1 base and 5 bases, there was a span of 11 bases. CDR3 length: 14 residues. CDR1 is LGHNA and CDR2 is YNFKEQ in the germline V gene. The CDR3 sequence: CASSQVVGGETQYF. CDR3 DNA: TGTGCCAGCAGCCAAGTGGTGGGGGGTGAGACCCAGTACTTC.

The V gene is TRBV12-3 or TRBV12-4, the J gene TRBJ1-2; D is possibly TRBD1 (6 bases). Trimming left V 8 bases short and J 3 bases short, with 13 bases between. The CDR3 has 13 residues. CDR3 sequence: CASFQDRYYGYTF. The CDR3 DNA follows: TGTGCCAGCTTTCAGGACAGATACTATGGCTACACCTTC.

The chain recombines TRBV11-2 with TRBJ2-5; perhaps TRBD2 as D (6 bases). This CDR3 spans 18 amino acids. CDR1 is SGHAT and CDR2 is FQNNGV in the germline V gene. Trimming pared 5 bases from V and 3 bases from J, leaving 25 bases between. CDR3 residues: CASSRPKPELAWEETQYF. The CDR3 DNA reads as TGTGCCAGCAGCCGACCAAAGCCAGAACTAGCTTGGGAAGAGACCCAGTACTTC.

This chain joins TRBV15 and TRBJ2-3; 9 positions match TRBD1. With 5 bases clipped from V and 2 bases from J, the junction kept 5 bases outside the gene matches. Germline lookup yields CDR1 LNHNV and CDR2 YYDKDF (reference sequence). The CDR3 runs to 15 residues. CDR3 DNA: TGTGCCACCAGCCGACAGGGGGATAACACAGATACGCAGTATTTT. Amino acid sequence: CATSRQGDNTDTQYF.